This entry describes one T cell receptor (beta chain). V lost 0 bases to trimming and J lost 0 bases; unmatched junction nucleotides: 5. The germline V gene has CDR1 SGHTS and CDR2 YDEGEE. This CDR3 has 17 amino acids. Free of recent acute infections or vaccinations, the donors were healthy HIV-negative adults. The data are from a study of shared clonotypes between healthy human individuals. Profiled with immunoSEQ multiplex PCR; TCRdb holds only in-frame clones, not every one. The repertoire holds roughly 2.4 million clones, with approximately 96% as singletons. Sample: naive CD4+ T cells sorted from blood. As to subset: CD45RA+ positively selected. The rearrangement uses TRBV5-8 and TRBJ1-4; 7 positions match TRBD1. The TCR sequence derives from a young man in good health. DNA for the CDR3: TGTGCCAGCAGCTTGGACAGGGGCCCCGCAACTAATGAAAAACTGTTTTTT. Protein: CASSLDRGPATNEKLFF.